This T cell receptor beta chain was sequenced during a study of T cells in Graves' hyperthyroidism and ophthalmopathy. There are 16 residues in the CDR3. The V gene end was trimmed by 4 bases and the J gene end by 4 bases; junction bases not matched to a gene: 6. In germline, CDR1 is MNHEY, CDR2 SVGEGT. In this sample, this clonotype turned up a few times. Its target is not known. Points from the study as a whole: Model output signaled ophthalmopathy a median 6.5 months ahead of onset.

Researchers amplified the TCR beta CDR3 regions from RNA transcripts. First-round RT-PCR with HTBI primers amplified the TCR CDR3 region. TCRdb ran MiXCR on the multiplex PCR reads and lists one entry per CDR3 protein. The table has around 690,000 distinct CDR3 sequences, around 20% seen once. Patients affected by ophthalmopathy presented a Clinical Activity Score of at least 3, a NOSPECS grade of at least 4, and disease duration below 3 months. The origin of this receptor is a young man with Graves' ophthalmopathy. The chain is built from TRBV6-2 or TRBV6-3 and TRBJ2-3, with 12 bases that match TRBD2. The sample taken for sequencing was blood. Here the CDR3 reads CASSFPLAGGPDTQYF. CDR3 sequence (DNA): TGTGCCAGCAGTTTCCCTCTAGCGGGAGGGCCAGATACGCAGTATTTT.